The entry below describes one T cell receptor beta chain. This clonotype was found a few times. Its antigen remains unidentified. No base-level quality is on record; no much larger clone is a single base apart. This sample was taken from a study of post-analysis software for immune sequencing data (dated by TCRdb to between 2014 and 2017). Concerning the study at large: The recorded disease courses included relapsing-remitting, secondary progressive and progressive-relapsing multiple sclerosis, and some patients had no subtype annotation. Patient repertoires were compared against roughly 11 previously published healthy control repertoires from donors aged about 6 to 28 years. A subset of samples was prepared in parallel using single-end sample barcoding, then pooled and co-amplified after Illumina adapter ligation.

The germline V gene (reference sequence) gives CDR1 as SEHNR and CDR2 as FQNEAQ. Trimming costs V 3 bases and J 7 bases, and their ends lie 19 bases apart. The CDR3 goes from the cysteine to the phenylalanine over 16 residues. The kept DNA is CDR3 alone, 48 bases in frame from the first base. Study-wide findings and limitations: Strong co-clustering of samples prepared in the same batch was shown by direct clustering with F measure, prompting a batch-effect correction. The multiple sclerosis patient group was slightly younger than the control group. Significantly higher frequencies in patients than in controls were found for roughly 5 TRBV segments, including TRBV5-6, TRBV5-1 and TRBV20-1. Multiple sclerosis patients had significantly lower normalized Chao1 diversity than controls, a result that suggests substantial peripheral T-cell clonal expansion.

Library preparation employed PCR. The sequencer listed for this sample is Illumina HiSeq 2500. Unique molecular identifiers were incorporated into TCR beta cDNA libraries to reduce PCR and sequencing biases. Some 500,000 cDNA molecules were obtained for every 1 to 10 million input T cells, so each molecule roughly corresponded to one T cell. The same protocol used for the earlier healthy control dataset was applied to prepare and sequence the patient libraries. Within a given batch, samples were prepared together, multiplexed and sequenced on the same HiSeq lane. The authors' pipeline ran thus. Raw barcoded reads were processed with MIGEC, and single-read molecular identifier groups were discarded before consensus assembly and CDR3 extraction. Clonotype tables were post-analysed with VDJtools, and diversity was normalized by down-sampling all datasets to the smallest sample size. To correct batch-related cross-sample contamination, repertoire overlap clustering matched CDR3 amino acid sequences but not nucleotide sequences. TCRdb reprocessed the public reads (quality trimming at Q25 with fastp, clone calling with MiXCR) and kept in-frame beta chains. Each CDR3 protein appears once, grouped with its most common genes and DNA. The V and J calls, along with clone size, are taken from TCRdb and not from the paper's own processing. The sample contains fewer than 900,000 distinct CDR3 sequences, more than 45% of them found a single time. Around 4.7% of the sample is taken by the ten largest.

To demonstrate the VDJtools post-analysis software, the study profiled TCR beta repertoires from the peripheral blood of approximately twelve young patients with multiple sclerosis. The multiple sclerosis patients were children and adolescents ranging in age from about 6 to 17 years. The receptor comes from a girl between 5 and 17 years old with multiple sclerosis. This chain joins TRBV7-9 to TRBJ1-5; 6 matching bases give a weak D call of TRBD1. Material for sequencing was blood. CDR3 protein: CASSLGVGGRRQPQHF. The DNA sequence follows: TGTGCCAGCAGCTTGGGCGTGGGGGGGCGAAGGCAGCCCCAGCATTTT.